This is a list of T cell receptor beta chains from one sample in a study of T cells in localized non-small cell lung cancer. The table came from immunoSEQ multiplex PCR; TCRdb's copy has only in-frame clones and leaves some out. The sample shows around 64,000 clones, more than 85% of them seen only once. The starting material was peripheral blood, obtained before any cancer treatment. These receptors all come from a man aged 40-75 years with stage I lung adenocarcinoma. CDR3s include the opening cysteine and the closing phenylalanine or tryptophan. D genes are given only for firm matches. The size of a clone is reported for some rows only, either as once, few or many, or as a class for expanded clones.

j_call,v_call,clone_size,d_call,cdr3_aa,cdr3_nt
TRBJ2-1,TRBV5-4,NA,NA,CASSLGGGESSYNEQFF,TGTGCCAGCAGCTTGGGGGGCGGGGAAAGCTCCTACAATGAGCAGTTCTTC
TRBJ2-1,TRBV2,NA,NA,CAHQGLAGANEQFF,TGTGCCCACCAAGGGCTAGCAGGGGCCAATGAGCAGTTCTTC
TRBJ2-3,TRBV5-1,NA,TRBD1,CASSSGTGGPDTQYF,TGCGCCAGCAGCTCAGGGACAGGGGGACCAGATACGCAGTATTTT
TRBJ1-2,TRBV7-2,once,TRBD1,CASSLSAGQGTYGYTF,TGTGCCAGCAGCTTAAGTGCAGGACAGGGGACCTATGGCTACACCTTC
TRBJ2-3,TRBV7-9,NA,NA,CASSFSGQWLDTQYF,TGTGCCAGCAGCTTCTCTGGACAGTGGTTGGATACGCAGTATTTT
TRBJ2-1,TRBV6-9,NA,TRBD2,CASSYPQGGLAGVAYNEQFF,TGTGCCAGCAGTTACCCACAAGGAGGACTAGCGGGAGTAGCCTACAATGAGCAGTTCTTC
TRBJ2-3,TRBV4-3,NA,NA,CASSQEEGLGTDTQYF,TGCGCCAGCAGCCAAGAAGAGGGGTTGGGGACAGATACGCAGTATTTT
TRBJ2-1,TRBV27,NA,NA,CASSSRSTSSYNEQFF,TGTGCCAGCAGTTCCAGGTCGACCAGCTCCTACAATGAGCAGTTCTTC
TRBJ2-7,TRBV6-1,NA,TRBD2,CASSEVYSGTYEQYF,TGTGCCAGCAGTGAAGTTTATAGCGGGACATACGAGCAGTACTTC
TRBJ2-3,TRBV13,few,NA,CASSQGREYPTDTQYF,TGTGCCAGCAGCCAGGGGCGGGAGTACCCCACAGATACGCAGTATTTT
TRBJ2-5,TRBV4-1,once,TRBD1,CASSQGLGQGDGETQYF,TGCGCCAGCAGCCAAGGTTTGGGACAGGGGGACGGTGAGACCCAGTACTTC
TRBJ2-7,TRBV5-4,NA,NA,CASSLADKAYEQYF,TGTGCCAGCAGCTTGGCGGACAAAGCCTACGAGCAGTACTTC
TRBJ2-7,TRBV19,NA,TRBD2,CASSTGTTPLEEQYF,TGTGCCAGTAGTACCGGGACTACGCCCCTGGAAGAGCAGTACTTC
TRBJ2-7,TRBV30,NA,TRBD1,CAYSTGGIDEQYF,TGTGCCTACTCGACAGGGGGCATCGACGAGCAGTACTTC
TRBJ2-1,TRBV7-7,NA,TRBD1,CASSHNRGSEQFF,TGTGCTAGCAGCCATAACAGGGGTAGTGAGCAGTTCTTC
TRBJ2-2,TRBV6-5,NA,NA,CASSSGGGTGELFF,TGTGCCAGCAGTTCCGGTGGGGGCACCGGGGAGCTGTTTTTT
TRBJ2-5,TRBV5-6,NA,TRBD1,CASSRDRGLPGGETQYF,TGTGCCAGCAGCAGGGACAGGGGACTACCCGGAGGAGAGACCCAGTACTTC
TRBJ1-2,TRBV7-9,NA,NA,CASSRQDYYGYTF,TGTGCCAGCAGCCGACAGGACTACTATGGCTACACCTTC
TRBJ2-3,TRBV10-1,NA,NA,CASSEAGDADTQYF,TGCGCCAGCAGTGAAGCAGGGGATGCAGATACGCAGTATTTT
TRBJ2-1,TRBV27,NA,TRBD2,CASKSGSLNNEQFF,TGTGCCAGTAAAAGCGGGAGCCTGAACAATGAGCAGTTCTTC
TRBJ2-7,TRBV13,once,NA,CASSLEGAHEQYF,TGTGCCAGCAGTCTAGAAGGGGCCCACGAGCAGTACTTC
TRBJ2-7,TRBV7-2,few,NA,CASSPFDGIEQYF,TGTGCCAGCAGCCCCTTCGACGGGATCGAGCAGTACTTC
TRBJ1-4,TRBV5-1,NA,TRBD1,CASSQTGVTGGKLFF,TGCGCCAGCAGCCAAACGGGGGTAACAGGGGGAAAACTGTTTTTT
TRBJ2-7,TRBV9,NA,TRBD2,CASSEGLAGSYEQYF,TGTGCCAGCAGCGAAGGACTAGCGGGGTCCTACGAGCAGTACTTC
TRBJ2-7,TRBV4-3,NA,TRBD1,CASSQDTTGGAYEQYF,TGCGCCAGCAGCCAAGATACAACAGGGGGCGCCTACGAGCAGTACTTC
TRBJ2-3,TRBV5-1,NA,TRBD2,CASRIAGRTDTQYF,TGCGCCAGCAGAATAGCGGGACGCACAGATACGCAGTATTTT
TRBJ2-1,TRBV13,NA,NA,CASSFWGSYNEQFF,TGTGCCAGCAGCTTCTGGGGTTCCTACAATGAGCAGTTCTTC
TRBJ1-2,TRBV6-6,NA,NA,CASSPGWPRGYTF,TGTGCCAGCAGCCCGGGGTGGCCTCGGGGCTACACCTTC
TRBJ2-2,TRBV6-6,NA,NA,CASSYQETGELFF,TGTGCCAGCAGTTACCAGGAGACCGGGGAGCTGTTTTTT
TRBJ1-6,TRBV25-1,once,NA,CASSEEGMRNSPLHF,TGTGCCAGCAGTGAAGAGGGGATGCGGAATTCACCCCTCCACTTT
TRBJ2-1,TRBV28,NA,NA,CASSLTYNEQFF,TGTGCCAGCAGTTTGACCTACAATGAGCAGTTCTTC
TRBJ1-2,TRBV11-1,NA,NA,CASSPGLVDYGYTF,TGTGCCAGCAGCCCCGGGTTGGTGGACTATGGCTACACCTTC
TRBJ2-4,TRBV5-6,NA,NA,CASSSQWGEQYF,TGTGCCAGCAGTTCGCAATGGGGGGAGCAGTACTTC
TRBJ2-2,TRBV28,once,TRBD1,CASSPGQGPTGELFF,TGTGCCAGCAGCCCAGGACAGGGACCGACCGGGGAGCTGTTTTTT
TRBJ1-5,TRBV4-1,NA,TRBD1,CASSQGNRQGSQPQHF,TGCGCCAGCAGCCAAGGAAACAGACAGGGGAGTCAGCCCCAGCATTTT
TRBJ1-1,TRBV6-5,NA,NA,CASSPRIGAEAFF,TGTGCCAGCAGCCCCCGCATCGGCGCTGAAGCTTTCTTT
TRBJ2-7,TRBV25-1,once,TRBD2,CASTQAEGGYEQYF,TGTGCCAGCACCCAGGCGGAGGGAGGGTACGAGCAGTACTTC
TRBJ1-3,TRBV19,NA,TRBD1,CASSTWTGGNTIYF,TGTGCCAGTAGTACCTGGACAGGGGGAAACACCATATATTTT
TRBJ2-3,TRBV5-1,NA,TRBD1,CASSLGQGADTQYF,TGCGCCAGCAGCCTCGGACAGGGCGCGGATACGCAGTATTTT
TRBJ2-7,TRBV4-2,NA,NA,CASSQDASIYEQYF,TGTGCCAGCAGCCAAGATGCGTCAATATACGAGCAGTACTTC
TRBJ2-7,TRBV4-2,NA,NA,CASSQDELAREYEQYF,TGTGCCAGCAGCCAAGACGAGCTAGCAAGGGAATACGAGCAGTACTTC
TRBJ2-2,TRBV28,NA,NA,CACSFMAGSTGELFF,TGTGCCTGCAGTTTTATGGCAGGGTCGACCGGGGAGCTGTTTTTT
TRBJ1-6,TRBV7-9,NA,TRBD1,CASSPWDRQYSPLHF,TGTGCCAGCAGCCCGTGGGACAGACAGTATTCACCCCTCCACTTT
TRBJ2-7,TRBV4-1,NA,NA,CASSPGLSYEQYF,TGCGCCAGCAGCCCCGGCCTCTCCTACGAGCAGTACTTC
TRBJ2-7,TRBV5-4,NA,TRBD1,CASSLDGQGWSSEQYF,TGTGCCAGCTCGTTGGACGGACAGGGCTGGTCGAGTGAGCAGTACTTC
TRBJ1-1,TRBV29-1,once,TRBD1,CSVEGDRGGNTEAFF,TGCAGCGTTGAGGGGGACAGGGGAGGGAACACTGAAGCTTTCTTT
TRBJ2-7,TRBV11-2,few,NA,CASSLDRGGTGSYEQYF,TGTGCCAGCAGCTTAGATCGCGGTGGGACTGGCTCCTACGAGCAGTACTTC
TRBJ2-7,TRBV28,NA,NA,CASSRDTPYEQYF,TGTGCCAGCAGCCGGGACACTCCCTACGAGCAGTACTTC
TRBJ1-3,TRBV28,NA,NA,CASRTGYRGAAGNTIYF,TGTGCCAGCAGGACCGGTTATCGGGGGGCCGCAGGAAACACCATATATTTT
TRBJ2-2,TRBV7-9,NA,NA,CASSLGGGGNTGELFF,TGTGCCAGCAGCTTAGGCGGAGGAGGGAACACCGGGGAGCTGTTTTTT
TRBJ1-1,TRBV14,once,NA,CASSRMDAVNEAFF,TGTGCCAGCAGCCGCATGGACGCGGTGAATGAAGCTTTCTTT
TRBJ2-5,TRBV7-2,NA,NA,CASSLFAGQETQYF,TGTGCCAGCAGCTTATTTGCGGGTCAAGAGACCCAGTACTTC
TRBJ1-3,TRBV29-1,NA,NA,CSVETSGNTIYF,TGCAGCGTTGAGACCTCTGGAAACACCATATATTTT
TRBJ2-1,TRBV10-3,NA,NA,CAICEGVRSYNEQFF,TGTGCCATCTGCGAGGGAGTTCGGTCCTACAATGAGCAGTTCTTC
TRBJ2-7,TRBV6-1,NA,TRBD2,CASSEGGGDHEQYF,TGTGCCAGCAGTGAAGGGGGAGGGGACCACGAGCAGTACTTC
TRBJ1-1,TRBV11-2,NA,NA,CASSNRDLNTEAFF,TGTGCCAGCAGCAATCGAGACCTGAACACTGAAGCTTTCTTT